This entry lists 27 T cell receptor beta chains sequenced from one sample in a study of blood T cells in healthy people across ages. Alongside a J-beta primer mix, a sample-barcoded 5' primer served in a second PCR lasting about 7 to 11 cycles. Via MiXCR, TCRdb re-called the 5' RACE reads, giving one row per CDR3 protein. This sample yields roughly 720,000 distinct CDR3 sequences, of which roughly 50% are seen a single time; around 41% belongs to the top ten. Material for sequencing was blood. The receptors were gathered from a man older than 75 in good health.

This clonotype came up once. CDR3 coding DNA: TGTGCCAGCAGACCCGGGGCAGAAGAGACCCAGTACTTC. This translates into CASRPGAEETQYF. The gene calls are TRBV2 and TRBJ2-5; D may correspond to TRBD1 or TRBD2 (5 bases each). This CDR3 comprises 13 residues. Germline loops: CDR1 SNHLY, CDR2 FYNNEI. V lost 6 bases to trimming and J lost 3 bases, with 11 bases between them.

CDR3 loop: CASSLTTLGEDAYF. CDR3 nucleotides: TGCGCCAGCAGCCTCACGACGTTGGGCGAAGACGCGTATTTT. This chain links TRBV5-1 with TRBJ2-3, with no clear D. CDR1 and CDR2 (germline): SGHRS, YFSETQ. The ends were cut back, 4 bases at V and 14 bases at J, with 23 bases in the middle. The length of the CDR3 is 14 residues.

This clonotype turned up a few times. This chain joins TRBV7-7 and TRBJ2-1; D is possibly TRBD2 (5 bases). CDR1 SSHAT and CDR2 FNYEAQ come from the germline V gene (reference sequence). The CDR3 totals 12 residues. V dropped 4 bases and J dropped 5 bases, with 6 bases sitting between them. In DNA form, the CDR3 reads TGTGCCAGCAGCTCCGGGAACAATGAGCAGTTCTTC. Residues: CASSSGNNEQFF.

CDR3 bases: TGTGCCAGCAGCTTTCTAGCGGGAGGGCCGGGGAGTGAGCAGTTCTTC. It is translated as CASSFLAGGPGSEQFF. The J gene is TRBJ2-1, the V gene TRBV7-9; 12 positions agree with TRBD2. The CDR3 is 16 residues long. Germline values: CDR1 SEHNR, CDR2 FQNEAQ (reference sequence). V shed 3 bases and J 9 bases; nucleotides not matched to a gene: 9.

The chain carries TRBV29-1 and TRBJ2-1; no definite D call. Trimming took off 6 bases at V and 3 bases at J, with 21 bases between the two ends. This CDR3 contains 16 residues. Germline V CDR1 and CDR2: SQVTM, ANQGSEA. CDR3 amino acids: CSVDGEQSSYYNEQFF. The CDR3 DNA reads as TGCAGCGTGGACGGAGAACAAAGCAGCTACTACAATGAGCAGTTCTTC.

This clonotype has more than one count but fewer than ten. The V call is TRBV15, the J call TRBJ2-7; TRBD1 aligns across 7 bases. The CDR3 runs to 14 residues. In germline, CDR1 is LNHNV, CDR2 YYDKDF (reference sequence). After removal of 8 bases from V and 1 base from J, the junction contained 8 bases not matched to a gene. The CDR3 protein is CATALDRISYEQYF. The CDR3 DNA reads TGTGCCACCGCGCTGGACAGGATATCCTACGAGCAGTACTTC.

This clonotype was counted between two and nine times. In DNA form, the CDR3 reads TGCAGTGCTCCACCGGAGGGAGATACGCAGTATTTT. Translated, it gives CSAPPEGDTQYF. The chain combines TRBV20-1 with TRBJ2-3; a possible D gene is TRBD2 (6 bases). Germline V CDR1 and CDR2: DFQATT, SNEGSKA (reference sequence). The V gene lost 5 bases and the J gene lost 5 bases, with 11 bases spanning the gap. CDR3 length equals 12 residues.

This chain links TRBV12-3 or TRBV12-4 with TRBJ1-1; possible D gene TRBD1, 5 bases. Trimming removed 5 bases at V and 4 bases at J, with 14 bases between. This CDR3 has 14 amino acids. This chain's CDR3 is CASSPWTGPTEAFF. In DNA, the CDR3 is TGTGCCAGCAGTCCATGGACGGGGCCCACTGAAGCTTTCTTT.

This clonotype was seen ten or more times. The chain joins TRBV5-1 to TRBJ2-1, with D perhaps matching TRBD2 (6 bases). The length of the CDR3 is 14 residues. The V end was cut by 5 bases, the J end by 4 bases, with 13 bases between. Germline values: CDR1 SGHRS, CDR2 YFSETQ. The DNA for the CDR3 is TGCGCCAGCAGGGTAGAGCGGGCATACAATGAGCAGTTCTTC. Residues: CASRVERAYNEQFF.

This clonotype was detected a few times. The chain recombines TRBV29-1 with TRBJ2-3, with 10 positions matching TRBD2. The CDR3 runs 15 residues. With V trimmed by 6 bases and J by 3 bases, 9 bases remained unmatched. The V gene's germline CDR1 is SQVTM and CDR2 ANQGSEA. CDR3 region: CSVLAGDRRTDTQYF. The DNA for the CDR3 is TGCAGCGTCCTAGCGGGAGATAGGAGGACAGATACGCAGTATTTT.

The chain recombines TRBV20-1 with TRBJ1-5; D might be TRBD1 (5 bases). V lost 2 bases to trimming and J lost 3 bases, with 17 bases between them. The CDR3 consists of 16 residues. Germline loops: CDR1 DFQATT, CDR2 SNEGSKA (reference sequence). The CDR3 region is CSARNNRDGPNQPQHF. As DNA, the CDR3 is TGCAGTGCTAGAAATAACCGGGACGGACCCAATCAGCCCCAGCATTTT.

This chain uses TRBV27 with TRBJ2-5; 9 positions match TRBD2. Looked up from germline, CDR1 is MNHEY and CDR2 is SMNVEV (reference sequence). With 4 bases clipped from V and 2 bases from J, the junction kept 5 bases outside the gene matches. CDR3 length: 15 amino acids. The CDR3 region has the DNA TGTGCCAGCAGTTCACTAGCGGGCCATCAAGAGACCCAGTACTTC. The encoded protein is CASSSLAGHQETQYF.

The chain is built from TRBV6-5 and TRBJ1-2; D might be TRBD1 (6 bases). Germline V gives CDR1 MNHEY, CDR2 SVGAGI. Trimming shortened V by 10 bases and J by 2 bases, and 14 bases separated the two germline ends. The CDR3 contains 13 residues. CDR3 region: CAIRRGGNYGYTF. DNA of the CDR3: TGTGCCATTCGGAGGGGGGGCAACTATGGCTACACCTTC.

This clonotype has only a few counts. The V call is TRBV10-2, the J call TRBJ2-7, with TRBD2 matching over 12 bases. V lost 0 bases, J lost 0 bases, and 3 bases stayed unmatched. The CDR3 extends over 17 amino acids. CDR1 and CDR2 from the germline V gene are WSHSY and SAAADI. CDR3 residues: CASSESLAGGYSYEQYF. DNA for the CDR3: TGCGCCAGCAGTGAGTCCCTAGCGGGAGGGTACTCCTACGAGCAGTACTTC.

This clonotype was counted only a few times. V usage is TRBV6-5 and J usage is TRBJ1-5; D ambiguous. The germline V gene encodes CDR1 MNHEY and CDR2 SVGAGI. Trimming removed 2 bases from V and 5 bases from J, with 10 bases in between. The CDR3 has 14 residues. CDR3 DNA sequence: TGTGCCAGCAGTTACCGGACGGGTTATCAGCCCCAGCATTTT. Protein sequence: CASSYRTGYQPQHF.

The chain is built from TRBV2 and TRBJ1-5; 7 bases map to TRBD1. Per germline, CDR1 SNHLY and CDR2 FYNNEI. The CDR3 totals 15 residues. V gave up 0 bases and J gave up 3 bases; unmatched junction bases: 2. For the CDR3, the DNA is TGTGCCAGCAGTGAAGCTGGGACAGTCAATCAGCCCCAGCATTTT. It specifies CASSEAGTVNQPQHF.

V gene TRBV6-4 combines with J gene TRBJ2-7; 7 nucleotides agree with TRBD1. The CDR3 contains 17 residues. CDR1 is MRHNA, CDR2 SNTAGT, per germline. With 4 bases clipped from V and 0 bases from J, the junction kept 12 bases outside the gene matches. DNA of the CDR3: TGTGCCAGCAGTGGGTCGGCGAACAGGGGAAGCTCCTACGAGCAGTACTTC. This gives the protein CASSGSANRGSSYEQYF.

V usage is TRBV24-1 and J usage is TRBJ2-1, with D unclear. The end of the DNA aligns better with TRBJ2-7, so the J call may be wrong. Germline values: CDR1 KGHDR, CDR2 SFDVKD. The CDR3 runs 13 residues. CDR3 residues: CATSLSSYNEQYF. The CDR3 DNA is TGTGCCACTAGCCTAAGCTCCTACAATGAGCAGTACTTC.

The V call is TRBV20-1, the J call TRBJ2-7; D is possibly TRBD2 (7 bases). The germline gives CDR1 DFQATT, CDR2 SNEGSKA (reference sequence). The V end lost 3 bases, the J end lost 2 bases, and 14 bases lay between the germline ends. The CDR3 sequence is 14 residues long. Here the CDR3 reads CSAREGGTPYEQYF. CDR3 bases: TGCAGTGCTAGGGAGGGGGGGACTCCCTACGAGCAGTACTTC.

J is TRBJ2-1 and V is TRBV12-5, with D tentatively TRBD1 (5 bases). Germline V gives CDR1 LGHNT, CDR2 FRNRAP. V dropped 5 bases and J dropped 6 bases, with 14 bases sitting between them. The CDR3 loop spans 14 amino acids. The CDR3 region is CASGPSGQANEQFF. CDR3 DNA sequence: TGTGCTAGTGGTCCCTCCGGACAAGCCAATGAGCAGTTCTTC.

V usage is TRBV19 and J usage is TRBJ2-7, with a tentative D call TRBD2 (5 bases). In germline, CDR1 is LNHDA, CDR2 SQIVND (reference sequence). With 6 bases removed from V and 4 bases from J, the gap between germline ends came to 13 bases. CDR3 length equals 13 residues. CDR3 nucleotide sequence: TGTGCCAGTAGCCCTAGCCCTAGGTACGAGCAGTACTTC. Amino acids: CASSPSPRYEQYF. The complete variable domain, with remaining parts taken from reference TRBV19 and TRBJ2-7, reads DGGITQSPKYLFRKEGQNVTLSCEQNLNHDAMYWYRQDPGQGLRLIYYSQIVNDFQKGDIAEGYSVSREKKESFPLTVTSAQKNPTAFYLCASSPSPRYEQYFGPGTRLTVT.

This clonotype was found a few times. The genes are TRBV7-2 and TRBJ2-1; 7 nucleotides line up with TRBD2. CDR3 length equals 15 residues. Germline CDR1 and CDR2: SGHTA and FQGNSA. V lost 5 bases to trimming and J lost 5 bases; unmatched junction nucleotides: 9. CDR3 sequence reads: CASSTRTRSHNEQFF. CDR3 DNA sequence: TGTGCCAGCAGCACTCGGACTAGGTCCCACAATGAGCAGTTCTTC.

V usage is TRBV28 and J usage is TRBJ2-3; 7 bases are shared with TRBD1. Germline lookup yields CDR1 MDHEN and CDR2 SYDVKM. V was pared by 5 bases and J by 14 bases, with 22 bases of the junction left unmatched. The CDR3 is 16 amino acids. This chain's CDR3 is CASSGTGAGVSRYAYF. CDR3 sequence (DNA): TGTGCCAGCAGTGGTACAGGGGCCGGCGTTAGCAGATACGCGTATTTT.

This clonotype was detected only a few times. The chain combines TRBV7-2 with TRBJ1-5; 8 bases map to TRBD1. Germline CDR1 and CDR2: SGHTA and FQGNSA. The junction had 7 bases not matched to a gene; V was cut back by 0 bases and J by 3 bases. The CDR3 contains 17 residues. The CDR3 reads CASSLAATGVNNQPQHF. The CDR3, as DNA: TGTGCCAGCAGCTTAGCCGCGACAGGGGTGAACAATCAGCCCCAGCATTTT.

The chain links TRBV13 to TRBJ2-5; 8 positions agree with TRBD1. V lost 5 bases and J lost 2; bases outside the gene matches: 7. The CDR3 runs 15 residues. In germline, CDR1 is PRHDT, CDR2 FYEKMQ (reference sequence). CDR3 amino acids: CASSPLRTGQETQYF. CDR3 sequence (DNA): TGTGCCAGCAGCCCTCTCAGGACAGGGCAAGAGACCCAGTACTTC. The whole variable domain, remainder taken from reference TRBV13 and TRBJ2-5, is AAGVIQSPRHLIKEKRETATLKCYPIPRHDTVYWYQQGPGQDPQFLISFYEKMQSDKGSIPDRFSAQQFSDYHSELNMSSLELGDSALYFCASSPLRTGQETQYFGPGTRLLVL.

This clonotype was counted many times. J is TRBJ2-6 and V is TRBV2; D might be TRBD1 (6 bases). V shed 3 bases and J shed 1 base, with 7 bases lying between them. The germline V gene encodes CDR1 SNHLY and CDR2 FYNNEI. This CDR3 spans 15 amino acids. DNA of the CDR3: TGTGCCAGCAGTGAGGGGGCGTCTGGGGCCAACGTCCTGACTTTC. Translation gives CASSEGASGANVLTF. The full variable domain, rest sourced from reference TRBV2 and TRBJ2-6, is EPEVTQTPSHQVTQMGQEVILRCVPISNHLYFYWYRQILGQKVEFLVSFYNNEISEKSEIFDDQFSVERPDGSNFTLKIRSTKLEDSAMYFCASSEGASGANVLTFGAGSRLTVL.

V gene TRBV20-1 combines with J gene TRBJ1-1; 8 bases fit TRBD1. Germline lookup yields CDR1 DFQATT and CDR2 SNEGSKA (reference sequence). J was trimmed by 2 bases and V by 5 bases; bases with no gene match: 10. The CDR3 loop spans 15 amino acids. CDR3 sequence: CSARPGTGPNTEAFF. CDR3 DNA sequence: TGCAGTGCTCGTCCCGGGACAGGACCAAACACTGAAGCTTTCTTT.